One sample yielded the 21 T cell receptor beta chains listed below, sequenced in a study of cytomegalovirus exposure and HLA in healthy donors. PCR was performed using 60 Vbeta and 13 Jbeta primers. Sequencing used immunoSEQ multiplex PCR; TCRdb keeps in-frame clones, though not all of them. Of about 180,000 clones in the sample, 77% were seen once. Sequencing was done on a sample of PBMCs. Receptors were obtained from a woman aged 60-70 years in good health and CMV-seropositive.

The chain has TRBV7-2 and TRBJ1-6; 7 bases fit TRBD1. CDR1 and CDR2 from the germline V gene are SGHTA and FQGNSA. This CDR3 comprises 12 residues. V lost 4 bases, J lost 12 bases, and 3 bases stayed unmatched. The CDR3 loop reads CASSSTGEPLHF. CDR3 sequence (DNA): TGTGCCAGCAGCTCAACAGGGGAACCCCTCCACTTT.

J is TRBJ2-4 and V is TRBV4-2; 7 nucleotides align to TRBD2. V dropped 3 bases and J dropped 1; count of bases not matched to a gene: 9. The germline V gene encodes CDR1 LGHNA and CDR2 YNFKEQ. This CDR3 spans 17 amino acids. This chain's CDR3 is CASSQRDYSIAKNIQYF. Written as DNA, the CDR3 is TGTGCCAGCAGCCAGAGGGACTATTCGATTGCCAAAAACATTCAGTACTTC.

The sample holds a few counts of this clone. The chain carries TRBV6-1 and TRBJ1-1, with D possibly being TRBD1 (5 bases). There are 16 residues in the CDR3. Trimming pared 1 base from V and 5 bases from J, leaving 17 bases between. CDR1 and CDR2 from the germline V gene are MNHNS and SASEGT. Here the CDR3 reads CASSEGSGRGDTEAFF. CDR3 DNA sequence: TGTGCCAGCAGTGAAGGCTCAGGGAGGGGCGATACTGAAGCTTTCTTT.

The CDR3 loop is CASSYSWGAYEQYF. In DNA form, the CDR3 reads TGTGCCAGCAGTTACTCATGGGGAGCCTACGAGCAGTACTTC. This chain uses TRBV6-5 with TRBJ2-7; a possible D gene is TRBD2 (5 bases). Trimming removed 0 bases from V and 2 bases from J, with 8 bases in between. From germline, CDR1 is MNHEY and CDR2 SVGAGI. The CDR3 loop spans 14 amino acids.

The chain has TRBV7-6 and TRBJ1-1; no definite D call. From germline, CDR1 is SGHVS and CDR2 FNYEAQ. V lost 1 base and J lost 3, with 12 bases in between. This CDR3 contains 15 residues. CDR3 nucleotides: TGTGCCAGCAGCTTAGTCCCTAGTCCCGACACTGAAGCTTTCTTT. Protein sequence: CASSLVPSPDTEAFF.

V gene TRBV6-5 combines with J gene TRBJ1-3; D is uncertain. The germline gives CDR1 MNHEY, CDR2 SVGAGI. This CDR3 has 16 residues. V was trimmed by 2 bases and J by 1 base, leaving 12 bases between them. Here the CDR3 reads CASSYGQVSSGNTIYF. In DNA form, the CDR3 reads TGTGCCAGCAGTTACGGGCAGGTGTCATCTGGAAACACCATATATTTT.

This chain connects TRBV6-5 to TRBJ1-1, with D unresolved. V was cut by 5 bases and J by 9 bases, with 16 bases left in between. Germline CDR1 is MNHEY and CDR2 is SVGAGI. The CDR3 runs to 13 residues. CDR3 sequence reads: CASSEARESQAFF. Here the CDR3 DNA reads TGTGCCAGCAGTGAAGCCCGGGAATCGCAAGCTTTCTTT.

In this sample, this clone turned up many times. The V call is TRBV19, the J call TRBJ2-7, with 9 bases that match TRBD1. Germline V CDR1 and CDR2: LNHDA, SQIVND (reference sequence). V lost 3 bases to trimming and J lost 9 bases; unmatched junction nucleotides: 9. The CDR3 is 14 amino acids. CDR3 region: CASSIPGTGTAQYF. The DNA for the CDR3 is TGTGCCAGTAGTATCCCCGGGACAGGGACAGCGCAGTACTTC.

The V call is TRBV7-9, the J call TRBJ2-7; weak D call: TRBD2 (6 bases). This CDR3 region has 14 residues. CDR1 and CDR2 from the germline V gene are SEHNR and FQNEAQ (reference sequence). V was pared by 5 bases and J by 3 bases, with 14 bases between. CDR3 loop: CASSQFGGVYEQYF. For the CDR3, the DNA is TGTGCCAGCAGCCAATTCGGAGGGGTCTACGAGCAGTACTTC. Full variable domain (remainder filled in from reference TRBV7-9 and TRBJ2-7): DTGVSQNPRHKITKRGQNVTFRCDPISEHNRLYWYRQTLGQGPEFLTYFQNEAQLEKSRLLSDRFSAERPKGSFSTLEIQRTEQGDSAMYLCASSQFGGVYEQYFGPGTRLTVT.

The chain carries TRBV10-3 and TRBJ1-2; D may be TRBD1 (6 bases). This CDR3 has 13 residues. Trimming pared 2 bases from V and 9 bases from J, leaving 13 bases between. Germline lookup yields CDR1 ENHRY and CDR2 SYGVKD. The CDR3: CAISEGQGISYTF. Written as DNA, the CDR3 is TGTGCCATCAGTGAGGGGCAGGGGATCAGCTACACCTTC.

J is TRBJ1-2 and V is TRBV28; TRBD1 is a possible D gene (5 bases). V was clipped by 5 bases and J by 6 bases, with 16 bases between them. Germline CDR1 is MDHEN and CDR2 is SYDVKM. The CDR3 is 14 amino acids. CDR3 loop: CASSPMDKTDGYTF. For the CDR3, the DNA is TGTGCCAGCAGTCCAATGGACAAAACCGATGGCTACACCTTC.

The chain is built from TRBV4-2 and TRBJ2-7; 10 bases are a match to TRBD2. CDR1 is LGHNA, CDR2 YNFKEQ, per germline. This CDR3 contains 16 residues. Germline trimming cut 1 base from V and 5 bases from J; bases unmatched to any gene: 8. The CDR3 coding sequence is TGTGCCAGCAGCCAAGGTTTTCTAGCGGGAGAACACGAGCAGTACTTC. It is translated as CASSQGFLAGEHEQYF.

This clone was seen a single time. The chain links TRBV27 to TRBJ2-7, with 11 nucleotides matching TRBD2. The CDR3 runs to 17 residues. The V gene's germline CDR1 is MNHEY and CDR2 SMNVEV (reference sequence). With 5 bases clipped from V and 2 bases from J, the junction kept 11 bases outside the gene matches. CDR3 sequence (DNA): TGTGCCAGCAGTCGTCAGGCTAGCGGGGGGCCAGCCTACGAGCAGTACTTC. Translating gives CASSRQASGGPAYEQYF.

The chain links TRBV19 to TRBJ1-1; 10 nucleotides line up with TRBD1. Germline V lookup: CDR1 LNHDA, CDR2 SQIVND (reference sequence). V lost 8 bases, J lost 0 bases, and 12 bases stayed unmatched. The CDR3 runs 17 residues. This chain's CDR3 is CASRLRDRGAMNTEAFF. The CDR3 DNA reads TGTGCCAGTCGACTCCGGGACAGGGGCGCCATGAACACTGAAGCTTTCTTT.

CDR3 sequence: CAIGGLAGTSRTDTQYF. In DNA form, the CDR3 reads TGTGCCATCGGAGGACTAGCGGGGACCTCTCGCACAGATACGCAGTATTTT. This chain uses TRBV10-3 with TRBJ2-3, with 12 positions matching TRBD2. CDR3 length equals 17 residues. Germline CDR1 and CDR2: ENHRY and SYGVKD. Trimming at V came to 8 bases and at J to 1 base, leaving 10 bases not matched to a gene.

A few counts support this clone. In nucleotides, the CDR3 is TGTGCCTGGAGTGCCCAGAACACTGAAGCTTTCTTT. Protein product: CAWSAQNTEAFF. The chain is built from TRBV30 and TRBJ1-1, with unresolved D. This CDR3 is built from 12 residues. The V gene lost 1 base and the J gene lost 1 base, with 4 bases spanning the gap. CDR1 is GTSNPN, CDR2 SVGIG, per germline (reference sequence). The full variable domain, completed using reference TRBV30 and TRBJ1-1, is SQTIHQWPATLVQPVGSPLSLECTVEGTSNPNLYWYRQAAGRGLQLLFYSVGIGQISSEVPQNLSASRPQDRQFILSSKKLLLSDSGFYLCAWSAQNTEAFFGQGTRLTVV.

This chain uses TRBV7-9 with TRBJ1-6; D gene ambiguous. V lost 2 bases, J lost 8 bases, and 13 bases lay in between. Germline CDR1 and CDR2: SEHNR and FQNEAQ (reference sequence). This CDR3 comprises 15 residues. CDR3 sequence reads: CASSLSGSGDSPLHF. CDR3 sequence (DNA): TGTGCCAGCAGCTTATCGGGATCAGGCGATTCACCCCTCCACTTT.

CDR3 in DNA: TGCGCCAGCAGCCCCCGGGACAGGGCGAATCGGGACACCGGGGAGCTGTTTTTT. Its translation: CASSPRDRANRDTGELFF. The gene calls are TRBV5-1 and TRBJ2-2; 9 bases are a match to TRBD1. CDR1 SGHRS and CDR2 YFSETQ come from the germline V gene. This CDR3 has 18 residues. V was clipped by 4 bases and J by 3 bases; unmatched bases: 13.

The chain has TRBV5-4 and TRBJ1-2; D perhaps matches TRBD1 (6 bases). The germline V and J ends were trimmed by 2 bases and 8 bases, with 25 bases remaining between them. The CDR3 is made up of 17 amino acids. Germline V gene lookup returns CDR1 SGHNT and CDR2 YYREEE (reference sequence). DNA of the CDR3: TGTGCCAGCAGCTTCGCCGGGACACAAGGAAGGGGATCCGGCTACACCTTC. This gives the protein CASSFAGTQGRGSGYTF.

J is TRBJ1-2 and V is TRBV4-1, with 7 nucleotides matching TRBD1. The germline CDR1 and CDR2 sequences are MGHRA and YSYEKL. The CDR3 runs 13 residues. The V segment lost 5 bases and the J segment 3 bases; nucleotides outside the gene matches: 3. CDR3 sequence reads: CASSSGQDYGYTF. CDR3 in DNA: TGCGCCAGCAGCTCCGGACAGGACTATGGCTACACCTTC.

The rearrangement joins TRBV5-1 to TRBJ1-1; D gene uncertain. The CDR3 has 15 residues. The germline V and J ends were trimmed by 4 bases and 0 bases, with 13 bases remaining between them. Germline V gene data show CDR1 as SGHRS and CDR2 as YFSETQ. This CDR3 is CASSEGGQMNTEAFF. CDR3 coding DNA: TGCGCCAGCAGCGAGGGTGGGCAGATGAACACTGAAGCTTTCTTT. Full variable domain (missing parts from reference TRBV5-1 and TRBJ1-1): KAGVTQTPRYLIKTRGQQVTLSCSPISGHRSVSWYQQTPGQGLQFLFEYFSETQRNKGNFPGRFSGRQFSNSRSEMNVSTLELGDSALYLCASSEGGQMNTEAFFGQGTRLTVV.